This TCR beta chain was identified during a study of T cell repertoires in cytomegalovirus infection. Study background: From public TCR beta signatures came an indication of both CMV infection and matching HLA type. Study-level findings and limits: Identification of carriers of CMV plus the relevant HLA was achieved through cumulative public TCR beta family frequency.

The CDR3 has 17 residues. V gave up 5 bases and J gave up 10 bases; unmatched junction bases: 19. Looked up from germline, CDR1 is SGHVS and CDR2 is FQNEAQ. This clonotype was seen repeatedly, ten times or more. The antigen remains undetermined. TCRdb re-derived calls from the reads in MiXCR, one entry per CDR3 protein. The sample has approximately 750,000 distinct CDR3 sequences, roughly 36% seen once. Sequenced: PBMCs. The sequence was obtained from a human donor in good health (CMV status not recorded). Some clones in this sample may be carry-over from other donors' samples. The gene calls are TRBV7-8 and TRBJ1-4, with 7 positions matching TRBD1. Written as DNA, the CDR3 is TGTGCCAGCAGCCAATGGGACACTGACCTTGCAGGGGGAAAACTGTTTTTT. This codes for CASSQWDTDLAGGKLFF.